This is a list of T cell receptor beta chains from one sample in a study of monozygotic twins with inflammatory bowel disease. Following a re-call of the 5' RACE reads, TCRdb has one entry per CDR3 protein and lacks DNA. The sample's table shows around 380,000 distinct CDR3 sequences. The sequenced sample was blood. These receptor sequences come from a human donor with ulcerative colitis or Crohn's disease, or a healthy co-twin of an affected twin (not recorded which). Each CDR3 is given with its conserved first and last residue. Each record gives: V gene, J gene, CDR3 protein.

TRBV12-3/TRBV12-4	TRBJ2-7	CASSPPSGRAREQYF
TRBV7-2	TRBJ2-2	CASSRPHARGTLGRELFF
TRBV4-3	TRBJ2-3	CASSQEGTSDTDTQYF
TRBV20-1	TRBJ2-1	CSAHPSGMGLAGVPSSYNEQFF
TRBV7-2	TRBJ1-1	CASSLDPQAVAEAFF
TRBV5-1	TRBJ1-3	CASSRQGSGNTIYF
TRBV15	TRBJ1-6	CATSSSAGTANNSPLHF
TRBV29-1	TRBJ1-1	CSVGPRQDEAFF
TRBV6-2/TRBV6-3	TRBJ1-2	CAAGTPQGHYGYTF
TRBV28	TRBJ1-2	CASSLNLRGAHYGYTF
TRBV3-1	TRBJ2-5	CASIPGQYTAGKETQYF
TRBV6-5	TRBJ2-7	CASSWLQGARGTYEQYF
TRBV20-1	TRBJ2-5	CSAEDRGKETQYF
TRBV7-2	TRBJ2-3	CASSLGLGQSTDTQYF
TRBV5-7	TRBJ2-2	CASSRGQVLTGELFF
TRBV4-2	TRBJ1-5	CASSQGDRGDSNQPQHF
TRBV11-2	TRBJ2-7	CASSDRDSEQYF
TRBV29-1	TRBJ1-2	CSVEERRGLGYTF
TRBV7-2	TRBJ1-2	CASSLERTGSSNYGYTF
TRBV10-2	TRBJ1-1	CASSEKGAGTEAFF
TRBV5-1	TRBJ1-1	CASSLGPKATEAFF
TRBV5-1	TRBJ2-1	CASSPRSYGDEQFF
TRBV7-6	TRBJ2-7	CASSPGGAGISYEQYF
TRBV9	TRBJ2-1	CASSVTGLSYNEQFF
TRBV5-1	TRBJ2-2	CASSLDSGAGELFF
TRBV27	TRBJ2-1	CASSISGRFNEQFF
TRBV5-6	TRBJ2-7	CASSVTGNSYEQYF
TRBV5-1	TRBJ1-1	CASNKDPGGMNTEAFF
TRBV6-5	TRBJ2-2	CASSYSLLAGTNTGELFF
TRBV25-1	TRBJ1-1	CASTPGRMNTEAFF
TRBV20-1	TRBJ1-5	CSARDPGGEHQPQHF
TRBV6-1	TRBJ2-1	CASSSQSVYNEQFF
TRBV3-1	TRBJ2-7	CASSHKTSGRYYEQYF
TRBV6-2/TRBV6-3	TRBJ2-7	CASSRRGLAGPREQYF